This TCR beta chain derives from a study of tumor and adjacent non-tumor tissue in lung cancer. Study as a whole: Histology: 11 to 13 adenocarcinoma, a couple of squamous cell carcinoma, 1 small cell lung cancer.

Whole-study findings and limits: TCR diversity was significantly greater in tumor than normal lung tissue. In normal lung, the top 100 clones were significantly more dominant than in tumor.

Points on this clonotype: Its cognate antigen is unknown.

The V gene end was trimmed by 2 bases and the J gene end by 6 bases; junction bases not matched to a gene: 8. This CDR3 spans 16 amino acids. The germline V gene has CDR1 SGHRS and CDR2 YFSETQ. RNA was extracted from bulk tissue without any cell sorting. More than 3 cm separated this lung sample from the edge of the tumor. The library came from three nested PCR rounds adapted from ARM-PCR protocols. MiXCR, applied by TCRdb to the multiplex PCR reads, yields one record per CDR3 protein. The profile covers about 44,000 distinct CDR3 sequences, with about two thirds appearing a single time and about 29% taken by the ten largest.

The chain has TRBV5-1 and TRBJ2-3, with 11 bases lining up with TRBD1. The sequence was obtained from a woman in her seventies with non-small cell lung cancer. Sequenced input: distant non-tumor lung tissue. Written as DNA, the CDR3 is TGCGCCAGCAGCTTCGGAAGGACAGGGGGCGCGGATACGCAGTATTTT. Protein product: CASSFGRTGGADTQYF.